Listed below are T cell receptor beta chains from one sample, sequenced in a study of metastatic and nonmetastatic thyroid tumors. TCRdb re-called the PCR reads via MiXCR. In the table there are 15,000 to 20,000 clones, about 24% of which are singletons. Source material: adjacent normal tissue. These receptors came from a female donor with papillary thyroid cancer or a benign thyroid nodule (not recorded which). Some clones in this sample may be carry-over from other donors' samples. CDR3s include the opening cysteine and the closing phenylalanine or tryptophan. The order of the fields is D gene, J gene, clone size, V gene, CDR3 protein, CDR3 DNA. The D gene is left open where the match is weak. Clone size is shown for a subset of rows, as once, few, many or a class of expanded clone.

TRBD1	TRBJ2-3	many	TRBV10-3	CAISAADRDTDTQYF	TGTGCCATCAGTGCGGCGGACAGGGATACAGATACGCAGTATTTT
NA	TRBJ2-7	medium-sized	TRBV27	CASSSQPRYYEQYF	TGTGCCAGCAGTTCACAACCCAGGTACTACGAGCAGTACTTC
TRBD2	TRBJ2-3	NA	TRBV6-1	CASSTGLAGTDTQYF	TGTGCCAGCAGTACGGGACTAGCGGGCACAGATACGCAGTATTTT
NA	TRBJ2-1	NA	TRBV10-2	CVSGHQGYSEQFF	TGCGTCTCGGGTCACCAGGGGTACAGTGAGCAGTTCTTC
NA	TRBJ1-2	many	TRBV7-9	CASSLGVPYGYTF	TGTGCCAGCAGCTTGGGGGTACCCTATGGCTACACCTTC
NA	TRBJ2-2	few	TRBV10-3	CAISVGGANTGELFF	TGTGCCATCAGTGTGGGCGGGGCGAACACCGGGGAGCTGTTTTTT
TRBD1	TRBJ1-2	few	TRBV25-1	CASSRQGPALGYTF	TGTGCCAGCTCAAGACAGGGACCAGCGTTGGGCTACACCTTC
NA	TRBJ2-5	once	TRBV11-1	CASSSPGGWETQYF	TGTGCCAGCAGCTCCCCCGGCGGGTGGGAGACCCAGTACTTC
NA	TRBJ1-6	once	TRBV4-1	CASSQGTTYNSPLHF	TGCGCCAGCAGCCAGGGGACCACCTATAATTCACCCCTCCACTTT
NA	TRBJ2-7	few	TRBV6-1	CASTGTGSEQYF	TGTGCCAGCACGGGAACAGGTTCCGAGCAGTACTTC
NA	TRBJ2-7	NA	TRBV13	CASSLGTGVFYEQYF	TGTGCCAGCAGCTTAGGGACAGGTGTCTTTTACGAGCAGTACTTC
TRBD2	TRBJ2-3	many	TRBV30	CAWRGLNPSTDTQYF	TGTGCCTGGAGGGGACTAAACCCCTCCACAGATACGCAGTATTTT
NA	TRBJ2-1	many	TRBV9	CASSAEGGNEQFF	TGTGCCAGCAGCGCGGAAGGGGGAAATGAGCAGTTCTTC
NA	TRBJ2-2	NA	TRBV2	CASSPRSWLTGELFF	TGTGCCAGCAGCCCCAGAAGTTGGTTGACCGGGGAGCTGTTTTTT
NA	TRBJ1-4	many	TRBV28	CASRPMVDRGTNEKLFF	TGTGCCAGCAGGCCCATGGTGGATAGGGGAACTAATGAAAAACTGTTTTTT
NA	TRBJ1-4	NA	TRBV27	CASSLGPPGRSATNEKLFF	TGTGCCAGCAGTTTAGGCCCCCCGGGACGCTCTGCAACTAATGAAAAACTGTTTTTT
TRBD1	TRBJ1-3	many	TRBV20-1	CSARDGGGNTIYF	TGCAGTGCTAGAGATGGAGGGGGCAACACCATATATTTT
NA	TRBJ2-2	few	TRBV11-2	CASGHETVLGGELFF	TGTGCCAGCGGCCACGAGACGGTATTAGGCGGGGAGCTGTTTTTT
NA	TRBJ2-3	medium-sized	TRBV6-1	CASSPETSTDTQYF	TGTGCCAGCAGCCCCGAGACCAGCACAGATACGCAGTATTTT
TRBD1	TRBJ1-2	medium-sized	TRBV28	CASSAITGGRGYTF	TGTGCCAGCAGTGCCATCACAGGGGGCAGAGGCTACACCTTC
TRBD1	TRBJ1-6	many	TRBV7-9	CASRTGQKNSPLHF	TGTGCCAGCAGGACGGGACAGAAAAATTCACCCCTCCACTTT
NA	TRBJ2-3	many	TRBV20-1	CSARQATDTQYF	TGCAGTGCTAGACAGGCCACAGATACGCAGTATTTT
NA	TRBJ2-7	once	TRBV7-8	CASILISWNWDEQYF	TGTGCCAGCATCTTAATCTCGTGGAATTGGGACGAGCAGTACTTC
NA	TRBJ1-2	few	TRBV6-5	CASSYKGVYGYTF	TGTGCCAGCAGCTACAAGGGGGTCTATGGCTACACCTTC
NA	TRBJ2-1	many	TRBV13	CASSLGQGQGQFF	TGTGCCAGCAGCTTAGGCCAGGGGCAGGGGCAGTTCTTC
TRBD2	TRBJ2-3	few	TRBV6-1	CASSVLRGTSGSLGGTDTQYF	TGTGCCAGCAGTGTCCTTCGTGGGACTAGCGGGAGCCTCGGGGGCACAGATACGCAGTATTTT
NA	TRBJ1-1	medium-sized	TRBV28	CASSLPSAWGYTEAFF	TGTGCCAGCAGTTTACCCTCGGCTTGGGGTTACACTGAAGCTTTCTTT
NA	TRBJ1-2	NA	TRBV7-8	CASSLMRQGGVDYCYTF	TGTGCCAGCAGCTTAATGAGACAAGGGGGGGTGGACTATTGCTACACCTTC